The 20 T cell receptor beta chains listed next were all sequenced from one sample in a study of T cell repertoires in cytomegalovirus infection (dated by TCRdb to about 2019). For sequencing, an Illumina HiSeq 1500 was employed. The raw public data were reprocessed by TCRdb itself: fastp quality trimming at Q25, MiXCR clonotype calling, in-frame beta chains only. Entries are consolidated by CDR3 protein sequence, retaining the most common genes and DNA. This sample comprises around 260,000 distinct CDR3 sequences, roughly 9.1% of them detected only once. The top ten constitute less than 15% of the sample. The sample consisted of PBMCs. These TCRs come from a human donor in good health (CMV status not recorded). Some clones in this sample may be carry-over from other donors' samples.

The CDR3 is CASSLSRGRRNEQFF. CDR3 coding DNA: TGTGCCAGCAGTTTGTCCAGGGGGCGAAGGAATGAGCAGTTCTTC. This chain joins TRBV12-3 or TRBV12-4 and TRBJ2-1, with 8 bases fitting TRBD1. This CDR3 is 15 amino acids long. The V segment lost 3 bases and the J segment 7 bases; nucleotides outside the gene matches: 8.

This clonotype was observed at least ten times. This chain connects TRBV28 to TRBJ1-5; no firm D call. Germline V gives CDR1 MDHEN, CDR2 SYDVKM. V was cut by 7 bases and J by 6 bases, with 16 bases left in between. The CDR3 length is 14 residues. The CDR3 loop is CASTIGGKGQPQHF. CDR3 in DNA: TGTGCCAGCACAATAGGAGGGAAGGGTCAGCCCCAGCATTTT.

In this sample, this clonotype turned up a few times. V and J are TRBV20-1 and TRBJ2-1, with TRBD1 matching over 8 bases. Trimming cost V 6 bases and J 0 bases; bases outside gene matches: 13. The CDR3 is 17 amino acids. The germline CDR1 and CDR2 sequences are DFQATT and SNEGSKA (reference sequence). The CDR3 is CSATDPTGDSSYNEQFF. In nucleotides, the CDR3 is TGCAGTGCCACGGACCCGACAGGGGACAGCTCCTACAATGAGCAGTTCTTC.

Concerning this clonotype: A much bigger clone sits one base away, suggesting this may be a read error. This chain links TRBV3-1 with TRBJ2-2, with 8 bases lining up with TRBD2. Trimming cost V 3 bases and J 3 bases; bases outside gene matches: 9. CDR3 length equals 17 residues. The germline CDR1 and CDR2 sequences are LGHDT and YNNKEL (reference sequence). The CDR3 sequence is CASSHESLAGYTGELFF. CDR3 nucleotide sequence: TGTGCCAGCAGCCATGAATCGCTAGCGGGCTACACCGGGGAGCTGTTTTTT.

The chain is built from TRBV20-1 and TRBJ2-2, with D hard to call. V was clipped by 3 bases and J by 5 bases, with 13 bases between them. The CDR3 covers 14 residues. CDR1 is DFQATT and CDR2 is SNEGSKA in the germline V gene (reference sequence). The CDR3 DNA reads TGCAGTGCTAGGAGGTTTCAAAATACCGGGGAGCTGTTTTTT. This translates into CSARRFQNTGELFF.

The chain has TRBV20-1 and TRBJ2-5; 14 bases fit TRBD2. V shed 7 bases and J 4 bases; nucleotides not matched to a gene: 5. CDR3 size: 14 residues. CDR1 is DFQATT and CDR2 is SNEGSKA in the germline V gene (reference sequence). The CDR3 is CSVRGLAGVETQYF. The CDR3 DNA reads TGCAGTGTCAGGGGACTAGCGGGAGTAGAGACCCAGTACTTC.

This clonotype was seen ten or more times. The rearrangement joins TRBV7-8 to TRBJ2-1, with D perhaps matching TRBD2 (5 bases). CDR1 is SGHVS, CDR2 FQNEAQ, per germline. With 5 bases removed from V and 9 bases from J, the gap between germline ends came to 14 bases. The CDR3 has 13 residues. DNA of the CDR3: TGTGCCAGCAGCACCTTCCGGGGTGGTGAGCAGTTCTTC. Its translation: CASSTFRGGEQFF.

This clonotype was observed at least ten times. V gene TRBV5-1 combines with J gene TRBJ2-3; no firm D call. Germline lookup yields CDR1 SGHRS and CDR2 YFSETQ. Trimming shortened V by 0 bases and J by 6 bases, and 11 bases separated the two germline ends. The CDR3 is made up of 14 amino acids. CDR3 nucleotide sequence: TGCGCCAGCAGCTTGGGTACGGTGGCGGATACGCAGTATTTT. It codes for CASSLGTVADTQYF.

This clonotype was detected many times. The J gene is TRBJ2-1, the V gene TRBV7-2; D is ambiguous. Germline V gene sequence: CDR1 SGHTA, CDR2 FQGNSA. V shed 5 bases and J shed 1 base, with 6 bases lying between them. The CDR3 loop spans 13 amino acids. This CDR3 is CASSHQSYNEQFF. The CDR3 bases are TGTGCCAGCAGCCACCAATCCTACAATGAGCAGTTCTTC.

At least ten counts were recorded for this clonotype. The chain joins TRBV20-1 to TRBJ2-7, with D possibly being TRBD1 (6 bases). CDR3 length equals 12 residues. Germline CDR1 DFQATT, CDR2 SNEGSKA (reference sequence). V gave up 6 bases and J gave up 0 bases, with 9 bases separating them. CDR3 DNA sequence: TGCAGTGCGGGGGACAACTCCTACGAGCAGTACTTC. Translated: CSAGDNSYEQYF.

This clonotype was picked up many times. The V and J genes are TRBV6-5 and TRBJ1-2, with TRBD1 as a possible D gene (6 bases). This CDR3 contains 15 residues. Germline CDR1 reads MNHEY; CDR2 reads SVGAGI. Trimming pared 2 bases from V and 5 bases from J, leaving 15 bases between. Here the CDR3 reads CASSYSGGLWYGYTF. CDR3 DNA: TGTGCCAGCAGTTACAGTGGGGGGCTTTGGTATGGCTACACCTTC.

The CDR3 sequence: CASRQLNYGYTF. DNA for the CDR3: TGTGCCAGCCGACAGCTAAACTATGGCTACACCTTC. The chain employs TRBV28 and TRBJ1-2; weak D call: TRBD1 (5 bases). This CDR3 has 12 amino acids. V was clipped by 8 bases and J by 2 bases, with 9 bases between them. The V gene's germline CDR1 is MDHEN and CDR2 SYDVKM.

This clonotype was recorded many times. The V gene is TRBV6-1, the J gene TRBJ2-2, with 10 bases fitting TRBD2. The CDR3 totals 16 residues. CDR1 is MNHNS, CDR2 SASEGT, per germline. The J segment lost 6 bases and the V segment lost 6 bases, leaving 10 bases of the junction unmatched. The CDR3 is CASRGSSGRAAGELFF. CDR3 sequence (DNA): TGTGCCAGCAGAGGATCGAGCGGGAGGGCGGCCGGGGAGCTGTTTTTT.

This clonotype has ten or more counts. The genes are TRBV7-2 and TRBJ2-3, with 9 bases fitting TRBD2. After removal of 5 bases from V and 8 bases from J, the junction contained 5 bases not matched to a gene. The CDR3 is 13 residues long. The germline V gene encodes CDR1 SGHTA and CDR2 FQGNSA. In DNA form, the CDR3 reads TGTGCCAGCAGCCCTCGTAGCGGGGGTACGCAGTATTTT. Its translation is CASSPRSGGTQYF.

This clonotype was seen many times. The CDR3, as DNA: TGTGCCAGCAGCCTATTAGACAGGCCTAGCACAGATACGCAGTATTTT. Residues: CASSLLDRPSTDTQYF. The V and J genes are TRBV28 and TRBJ2-3; a weak D match, TRBD1 (6 bases). The germline V and J ends were trimmed by 6 bases and 0 bases, with 16 bases remaining between them. Per the germline V gene, CDR1 is MDHEN and CDR2 is SYDVKM. This CDR3 region has 16 residues.

The chain carries TRBV6-8 and TRBJ2-3, with D tentatively TRBD1 or TRBD2 (6 bases each). The CDR3 is made up of 15 amino acids. CDR1 and CDR2 from the germline V gene are MNHGY and SAAAGT. V was pared by 7 bases and J by 0 bases, with 14 bases between. CDR3 in amino acids: CASTKRGTSTDTQYF. Here the CDR3 DNA reads TGTGCCAGCACCAAAAGGGGGACTAGCACAGATACGCAGTATTTT.

This clonotype showed up many times. The CDR3 coding sequence is TGTGCCAGCAGCTTACACAGAAATGATAATGAGCAGTTCTTC. Protein sequence: CASSLHRNDNEQFF. The chain employs TRBV7-3 and TRBJ2-1, with unresolved D. Per germline, CDR1 SGHTA and CDR2 FQGTGA. The V and J ends lost 2 bases and 7 bases respectively, with 12 bases between them. The CDR3 sequence is 14 residues long.

V is TRBV5-5 and J is TRBJ2-1; TRBD2 matches 12 bases. Germline V lookup: CDR1 SGHKS, CDR2 YYEKEE (reference sequence). The CDR3 runs 17 residues. The V gene end was trimmed by 1 base and the J gene end by 5 bases; junction bases not matched to a gene: 7. CDR3: CASSLSGTSGRNNEQFF. Here the CDR3 DNA reads TGTGCCAGCAGCTTGAGCGGAACTAGCGGGAGGAACAATGAGCAGTTCTTC.

This clonotype was seen many times. J is TRBJ2-7 and V is TRBV7-2; D may be TRBD2 (5 bases). The CDR3 has 15 amino acids. The germline V gene encodes CDR1 SGHTA and CDR2 FQGNSA. With 4 bases removed from V and 0 bases from J, the gap between germline ends came to 13 bases. CDR3 protein: CASSSRADFSYEQYF. The CDR3 region has the DNA TGTGCCAGCAGCTCGAGGGCGGACTTCTCCTACGAGCAGTACTTC.

In nucleotides, the CDR3 is TGCAGTGCTAGCTCCCCCCTAGCGGGATCTTACAATGAGCAGTTCTTC. Translating it yields CSASSPLAGSYNEQFF. J is TRBJ2-1 and V is TRBV20-1, with TRBD2 matching over 9 bases. The V and J ends lost 3 bases and 4 bases, in that order; junction bases with no gene match: 10. The CDR3 has 16 amino acids. Germline CDR1 DFQATT, CDR2 SNEGSKA (reference sequence).